Below are 15 T cell receptor beta chains sequenced from a single sample in a study of T cell responses to AZD1222 COVID-19 vaccine. Generated by immunoSEQ multiplex PCR, the TCRdb table keeps only in-frame clones and is missing some. The data hold 100,000 to 150,000 clones, with about 85% observed a single time. The sample was peripheral blood, taken 28 days after the second AZD1222 dose. These receptor sequences come from an adult who received the AZD1222 COVID-19 vaccine.

CDR3 DNA: TGCGCCAGCAGCCAAAGACAGGGCTCCTACGAGCAGTACTTC. Protein: CASSQRQGSYEQYF. The chain couples TRBV5-1 to TRBJ2-7; TRBD1 aligns across 7 bases. The CDR3 extends over 14 amino acids. CDR1 is SGHRS, CDR2 YFSETQ, per germline. The J segment lost 0 bases and the V segment lost 4 bases, leaving 4 bases of the junction unmatched.

The DNA of the CDR3 is TGTGCCAGCAGCTTCGACGTTAGCGTTGGGGTATTGGATGGCTACACCTTC. This gives the protein CASSFDVSVGVLDGYTF. The chain recombines TRBV7-2 with TRBJ1-2; the D is unclear. The CDR3 sequence is 17 residues long. Germline V gives CDR1 SGHTA, CDR2 FQGNSA. V was cut by 3 bases and J by 6 bases, with 23 bases left in between.

This rearrangement joins TRBV24-1 to TRBJ2-5, with D possibly matching TRBD2 (5 bases). Germline values: CDR1 KGHDR, CDR2 SFDVKD. Between the trimmed V and J ends, which lost 2 bases and 8 bases, there was a span of 8 bases. This CDR3 spans 12 amino acids. CDR3 loop: CATSDSTGTQYF. The CDR3 DNA reads as TGTGCCACCAGTGATTCAACGGGAACCCAGTACTTC.

The rearrangement joins TRBV6-5 to TRBJ1-2; D is unclear. The germline V gene has CDR1 MNHEY and CDR2 SVGAGI. The V and J ends lost 0 bases and 4 bases respectively, with 15 bases between them. This CDR3 is built from 16 residues. The CDR3 nucleotides are TGTGCCAGCAGTTACTCGAGGGCAGGTCGAGGCTATGGCTACACCTTC. As protein: CASSYSRAGRGYGYTF.

The sample holds a few counts of this clone. The J gene is TRBJ1-5, the V gene TRBV5-4; D remains unclear. Germline CDR1 reads SGHNT; CDR2 reads YYREEE (reference sequence). Between the trimmed V and J ends, which lost 2 bases and 0 bases, there was a span of 6 bases. This CDR3 contains 14 residues. The CDR3: CASSFGNSNQPQHF. CDR3 sequence (DNA): TGTGCCAGCAGCTTCGGGAATAGCAATCAGCCCCAGCATTTT.

The chain uses TRBV7-3 and TRBJ1-1; perhaps TRBD1 as D (6 bases). CDR1 SGHTA and CDR2 FQGTGA come from the germline V gene. V lost 4 bases, J lost 0 bases, and 9 bases lay in between. The CDR3 contains 14 residues. The CDR3 loop reads CASSSQGLNTEAFF. In DNA, the CDR3 is TGTGCCAGCAGCTCACAGGGTCTGAACACTGAAGCTTTCTTT.

The chain is built from TRBV28 and TRBJ1-1, with D perhaps TRBD1 (6 bases). CDR3 length: 16 amino acids. Trimming pared 4 bases from V and 6 bases from J, leaving 21 bases between. CDR1 is MDHEN and CDR2 is SYDVKM in the germline V gene. The CDR3 DNA reads TGTGCCAGCAGTTGGGACACCGCTGAAGATAGCGCTGAAGCTTTCTTT. Translation: CASSWDTAEDSAEAFF.

CDR3 protein: CASNRAGTDTGELFF. CDR3 DNA sequence: TGCGCCAGCAACAGGGCGGGGACGGACACCGGGGAGCTGTTTTTT. V is TRBV5-1 and J is TRBJ2-2; D assignment may be TRBD1 or TRBD2 (6 bases each). The V gene lost 6 bases and the J gene lost 3 bases, with 15 bases spanning the gap. The CDR3 covers 15 residues. Germline V lookup: CDR1 SGHRS, CDR2 YFSETQ.

This chain uses TRBV30 with TRBJ2-1; D remains unclear. Germline V gives CDR1 GTSNPN, CDR2 SVGIG (reference sequence). Trimming stripped 1 base from V and 13 bases from J, with 14 bases between. The CDR3 runs 12 residues. The CDR3 DNA reads TGTGCCTGGAGTGGCGCCGGGCCGGACCAGTTCTTC. This codes for CAWSGAGPDQFF.

This chain connects TRBV18 to TRBJ2-3, with TRBD1 matching 9 bases. Germline trimming cut 1 base from V and 0 bases from J; bases unmatched to any gene: 20. Germline V CDR1 and CDR2: KGHSH, LQKENI. This CDR3 spans 22 amino acids. CDR3 amino acids: CASSPQETGTGLSSGSTDTQYF. CDR3 DNA: TGTGCCAGCTCACCACAAGAAACCGGGACAGGGCTTAGCTCCGGTAGCACAGATACGCAGTATTTT.

The V gene is TRBV10-3, the J gene TRBJ2-5, with D possibly being TRBD1 (5 bases). CDR1 is ENHRY, CDR2 SYGVKD, per germline. Trimming stripped 4 bases from V and 3 bases from J, with 9 bases between. The CDR3 covers 13 residues. For the CDR3, the DNA is TGTGCCATCAGTGGACAGACAAAAGAGACCCAGTACTTC. Residues: CAISGQTKETQYF.

This rearrangement joins TRBV7-2 to TRBJ1-5; maybe TRBD1 (6 bases). Germline CDR1 and CDR2: SGHTA and FQGNSA. The CDR3 runs 14 residues. The V and J ends lost 3 bases and 5 bases respectively, with 11 bases between them. CDR3 bases: TGTGCCAGCAGCTTTATGGGGGCGGATCAGCCCCAGCATTTT. This codes for CASSFMGADQPQHF. Complete variable domain (other parts from reference TRBV7-2 and TRBJ1-5): GAGVSQSPSNKVTEKGKDVELRCDPISGHTALYWYRQSLGQGLEFLIYFQGNSAPDKSGLPSDRFSAERTGGSVSTLTIQRTQQEDSAVYLCASSFMGADQPQHFGDGTRLSIL.

V and J are TRBV28 and TRBJ1-5, with 10 bases that match TRBD1. CDR1 and CDR2 from the germline V gene are MDHEN and SYDVKM. This CDR3 has 17 residues. Losses at the gene ends were 5 bases for V and 2 bases for J; bases not matched to a gene: 9. The CDR3 DNA follows: TGTGCCAGCAGTCCTTTCGACAGGGGGCATGGCAATCAGCCCCAGCATTTT. The encoded protein is CASSPFDRGHGNQPQHF.

This clone occurred once. The chain links TRBV19 to TRBJ1-4, with D possibly TRBD1 on 6 matching bases. Trimming stripped 1 base from V and 8 bases from J, with 14 bases between. Germline CDR1 LNHDA, CDR2 SQIVND (reference sequence). The CDR3 length is 15 residues. CDR3 protein: CASSIVWQGHEKLFF. The CDR3 DNA is TGTGCCAGTAGTATAGTCTGGCAGGGGCACGAAAAACTGTTTTTT.

A word on this clone: A much bigger clone sits one base away, suggesting this may be a read error. Other DNA variants within this sample encode the same CDR3. The J gene is TRBJ1-1, the V gene TRBV2; unclear D gene. Germline V CDR1 and CDR2: SNHLY, FYNNEI. This CDR3 spans 11 amino acids. DNA of the CDR3: TGTGCCAGTAGTGTCCTCACCGAAGCTTTCTTT. It is translated as CASSVLTEAFF.